This TCR beta chain was sequenced in a study of T cell responses to AZD1222 COVID-19 vaccine. The repertoire was sequenced with immunoSEQ multiplex PCR; TCRdb's copy has only in-frame clones and lacks some. This sample has 40,000 to 60,000 clones, with roughly 85% found just once. V shed 5 bases and J shed 0 bases, with 11 bases lying between them. Germline V gene lookup returns CDR1 SGHDN and CDR2 FVKESK. This CDR3 region has 15 residues. The sequences come from peripheral blood, collected 28 days after the second AZD1222 dose. The J gene is TRBJ2-1, the V gene TRBV14, with D perhaps assigned TRBD1 or TRBD2 (5 bases each). The TCR originated in an adult who received the AZD1222 COVID-19 vaccine. CDR3: CASSFRDHSYNEQFF. In DNA, the CDR3 is TGTGCCAGCAGCTTCCGGGACCACTCCTACAATGAGCAGTTCTTC. The entire variable domain, with the rest obtained from reference TRBV14 and TRBJ2-1, is as follows: EAGVTQFPSHSVIEKGQTVTLRCDPISGHDNLYWYRRVMGKEIKFLLHFVKESKQDESGMPNNRFLAERTGGTYSTLKVQPAELEDSGVYFCASSFRDHSYNEQFFGPGTRLTVL.